A single sample gave rise to the 8 T cell receptor beta chains below, sequenced in a study of patients and donors after allogeneic stem cell transplantation (dated by TCRdb to about 2020). Library preparation employed RT-PCR. Sequencing relied on a NextSeq 550. Through fastp at Q25 and MiXCR, TCRdb rebuilt clones from the public reads, retaining in-frame beta chains. CDR3 protein duplicates are merged, each entry listing the most common genes and DNA. The sample yields about a million distinct CDR3 sequences; roughly 18% were counted once. In total, the top ten clones hold around 6% of the sample. The sequenced sample was blood, either unsorted or a sorted T cell fraction (not recorded which). These receptors came from a human donor who was either an allogeneic HSCT recipient or a stem cell or donor lymphocyte infusion donor (not recorded which). It is not recorded whose cells these are; they may come from a transplant donor.

This clonotype was observed many times. This chain's CDR3 is CASRRGTEAFF. Written as DNA, the CDR3 is TGTGCCAGCAGAAGGGGGACTGAAGCTTTCTTT. This chain links TRBV6-5 with TRBJ1-1; tentative D call: TRBD1 (6 bases). The V end lost 6 bases, the J end lost 5 bases, and 7 bases lay between the germline ends. This CDR3 has 11 residues. CDR1 and CDR2 (germline): MNHEY, SVGAGI.

The rearrangement joins TRBV10-3 to TRBJ1-2; TRBD1 matches at 10 bases. The CDR3 is 16 residues long. Germline CDR1 and CDR2: ENHRY and SYGVKD. Trimming took 2 bases from V and 4 from J; bases not matched to a gene: 7. CDR3 protein: CAISERDRGPVYGYTF. The DNA of the CDR3 is TGTGCCATCAGTGAGCGAGACAGGGGGCCTGTCTATGGCTACACCTTC.

V usage is TRBV5-6 and J usage is TRBJ1-2, with 11 bases aligning to TRBD1. The CDR3 consists of 14 residues. J lost 6 bases, V lost 3 bases, and 4 bases had no gene match. Germline V gene data show CDR1 as SGHDT and CDR2 as YYEEEE. The CDR3 here is CASSYTGQGDGYTF. CDR3 coding DNA: TGTGCCAGCAGCTATACGGGACAGGGGGATGGCTACACCTTC. The whole variable domain, remainder taken from reference TRBV5-6 and TRBJ1-2, is DAGVTQSPTHLIKTRGQQVTLRCSPKSGHDTVSWYQQALGQGPQFIFQYYEEEERQRGNFPDRFSGHQFPNYSSELNVNALLLGDSALYLCASSYTGQGDGYTFGSGTRLTVV.

The chain recombines TRBV20-1 with TRBJ1-2, with 7 bases that match TRBD1. This CDR3 region has 15 residues. Germline assignment: CDR1 DFQATT and CDR2 SNEGSKA (reference sequence). V lost 0 bases to trimming and J lost 4 bases; unmatched junction nucleotides: 8. The CDR3, as DNA: TGCAGTGCTAGAGACCGCAGCAGGGGGGGCTATGGCTACACCTTC. The encoded protein is CSARDRSRGGYGYTF.

This clonotype showed up just a few times. The rearrangement uses TRBV10-3 and TRBJ2-7; 8 bases are a match to TRBD2. The V segment lost 0 bases and the J segment 2 bases; nucleotides outside the gene matches: 6. This CDR3 contains 16 residues. From germline, CDR1 is ENHRY and CDR2 SYGVKD. The CDR3 loop reads CAISESGRGDAYEQYF. The CDR3 region has the DNA TGTGCCATCAGTGAGTCGGGGCGGGGGGACGCCTACGAGCAGTACTTC.

Points on this clonotype: The junction departs from germline at one end; a sequencing error may be responsible. V usage is TRBV5-6 and J usage is TRBJ2-3; 9 nucleotides agree with TRBD1. Germline CDR1 SGHDT, CDR2 YYEEEE. There are 15 residues in the CDR3. CDR3 sequence (DNA): TGTGCCAGCACCACCACGGGACAGGGCACATATACGCAGTATTTT. Protein product: CASTTTGQGTYTQYF.

This chain uses TRBV29-1 with TRBJ1-4; no reliable D call. The CDR3 contains 12 residues. Deletions cut 2 bases from V and 5 bases from J, with 6 bases between. Germline V gene lookup returns CDR1 SQVTM and CDR2 ANQGSEA. CDR3 in amino acids: CSVEKQNEKLFF. The CDR3 coding sequence is TGCAGCGTTGAAAAACAGAATGAAAAACTGTTTTTT. Filled out from reference TRBV29-1 and TRBJ1-4, the complete variable domain reads SAVISQKPSRDICQRGTSLTIQCQVDSQVTMMFWYRQQPGQSLTLIATANQGSEATYESGFVIDKFPISRPNLTFSTLTVSNMSPEDSSIYLCSVEKQNEKLFFGSGTQLSVL.

This clonotype has a handful of counts. The rearrangement joins TRBV4-1 to TRBJ1-2; perhaps TRBD1 as D (6 bases). The CDR3 has 14 amino acids. The V gene lost 0 bases and the J gene lost 5 bases, with 10 bases spanning the gap. Germline lookup yields CDR1 MGHRA and CDR2 YSYEKL. The CDR3 nucleotides read TGCGCCAGCAGCCAAGAGATTACAGGGTATGGCTACACCTTC. Encoded protein: CASSQEITGYGYTF.